The entry below describes one T cell receptor (beta chain). V lost 4 bases, J lost 4 bases, and 12 bases stayed unmatched. The CDR3 covers 16 residues. Germline CDR1 SEHNR, CDR2 FQNEAQ (reference sequence). Unique molecular identifiers were incorporated when the TCRbeta library was constructed. MiXCR was run by TCRdb on the PCR reads, yielding one entry per CDR3 protein. The repertoire holds about 610,000 distinct CDR3 sequences, with 8% to 11% as singletons. This entry is derived from a study of T-cell reconstitution after alpha-beta-depleted transplantation in children. This receptor was taken from a human donor who donated a stem cell graft to a child with acute myeloid leukemia. The starting material was PBMCs from the stem cell graft donor, obtained from the stem cell graft. The gene calls are TRBV7-9 and TRBJ1-2; 7 bases fit TRBD1. Here the CDR3 reads CASSSLPGQSFYGYTF. CDR3 nucleotides: TGTGCCAGCAGCTCACTCCCGGGACAGTCCTTCTATGGCTACACCTTC.